These T cell receptor beta chains were read from a single sample in a study of shared clonotypes between healthy human individuals. TCRdb's table, derived via immunoSEQ multiplex PCR, lists solely in-frame clones and lacks some. The data contain roughly 380,000 clones, about 96% of them singletons. Sequencing was done on a sample of memory CD8+ T cells sorted from blood. These receptor sequences come from a man aged 25 to 40 in good health. Each CDR3 is given with its conserved first and last residue. D genes are given only for firm matches. Some rows mark clone size as missing; the rest say once, few, many or name a class of expanded clone.

CDR3nt: TGTGCCATCAGTGAGTCGCCGGCGGGAGCTCGTGGCACAGATACGCAGTATTTT
CDR3aa: CAISESPAGARGTDTQYF
j_gene: TRBJ2-3
abundance: .
d_gene: TRBD2
v_gene: TRBV10-3

CDR3nt: TGTGCCAGCAGCCAAGATAATGGCGGGAGAGGCCACGAGCAGTACTTC
CDR3aa: CASSQDNGGRGHEQYF
j_gene: TRBJ2-7
abundance: .
d_gene: TRBD2
v_gene: TRBV4-2

CDR3nt: TGTGCCAGCAGCGTGGGGACTAGCGGGAACAATGAGCAGTTCTTC
CDR3aa: CASSVGTSGNNEQFF
j_gene: TRBJ2-1
abundance: .
d_gene: TRBD2
v_gene: TRBV9

CDR3nt: TGTGCCAGCAGTTTACAGTGGGGGGCCAACGTCCTGACTTTC
CDR3aa: CASSLQWGANVLTF
j_gene: TRBJ2-6
abundance: once
d_gene: .
v_gene: TRBV27

CDR3nt: TGTGCCAGTAGTATTGGTACAGGGGCGGACAAAAACATTCAGTACTTC
CDR3aa: CASSIGTGADKNIQYF
j_gene: TRBJ2-4
abundance: once
d_gene: TRBD1
v_gene: TRBV19

CDR3nt: TGTGCCAGCAGTGACCCGGGGGCCAAATCCTACGAGCAGTACTTC
CDR3aa: CASSDPGAKSYEQYF
j_gene: TRBJ2-7
abundance: .
d_gene: .
v_gene: TRBV2

CDR3nt: TGTGCCAGCAGGCGATCTGGGGGCAGAGAGACCCAGTACTTC
CDR3aa: CASRRSGGRETQYF
j_gene: TRBJ2-5
abundance: .
d_gene: .
v_gene: TRBV27

CDR3nt: TGTGCCAGCAGCCCGACGAGCAGGGCCTACGAGCAGTACTTC
CDR3aa: CASSPTSRAYEQYF
j_gene: TRBJ2-7
abundance: .
d_gene: .
v_gene: TRBV7-9

CDR3nt: TGTGCCAGCAGCTTCGGGACTAGCCATGAGCAGTTCTTC
CDR3aa: CASSFGTSHEQFF
j_gene: TRBJ2-1
abundance: .
d_gene: TRBD2
v_gene: TRBV5-6

CDR3nt: TGTGCCAGCGAAACAGGGCAGAACACTGAAGCTTTCTTT
CDR3aa: CASETGQNTEAFF
j_gene: TRBJ1-1
abundance: .
d_gene: .
v_gene: TRBV25-1

CDR3nt: TGCGCCAGCAGCCAAGGGGGAGGGCCAGATACGCAGTATTTT
CDR3aa: CASSQGGGPDTQYF
j_gene: TRBJ2-3
abundance: .
d_gene: .
v_gene: TRBV5-1

CDR3nt: TGTGCCAGCAGCCCTTCGACAGGATCCTACGAGCAGTACTTC
CDR3aa: CASSPSTGSYEQYF
j_gene: TRBJ2-7
abundance: .
d_gene: .
v_gene: TRBV9

CDR3nt: TGTGCCAGCAGCTTAGGAGATAGTAGGGGGACCCAGTACTTC
CDR3aa: CASSLGDSRGTQYF
j_gene: TRBJ2-5
abundance: .
d_gene: .
v_gene: TRBV7-2

CDR3nt: TGTGCCAGCAGCGTAGTGGGCACCGGGGAGCTGTTTTTT
CDR3aa: CASSVVGTGELFF
j_gene: TRBJ2-2
abundance: .
d_gene: .
v_gene: TRBV9